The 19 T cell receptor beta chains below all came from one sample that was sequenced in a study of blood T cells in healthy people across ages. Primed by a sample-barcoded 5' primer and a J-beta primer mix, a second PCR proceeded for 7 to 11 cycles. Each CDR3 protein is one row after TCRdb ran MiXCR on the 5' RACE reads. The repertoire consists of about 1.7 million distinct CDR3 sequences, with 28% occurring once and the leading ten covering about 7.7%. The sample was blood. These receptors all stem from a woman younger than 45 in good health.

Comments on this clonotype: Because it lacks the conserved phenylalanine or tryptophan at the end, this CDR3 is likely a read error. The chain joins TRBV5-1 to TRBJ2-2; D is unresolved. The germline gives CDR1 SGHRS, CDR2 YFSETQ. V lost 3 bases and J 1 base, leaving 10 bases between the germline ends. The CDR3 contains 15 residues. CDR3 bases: TGCGCCAGCAGCTCCTCGACTGGGAACACCGGGGAGCTGTTTGTT. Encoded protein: CASSSSTGNTGELFV.

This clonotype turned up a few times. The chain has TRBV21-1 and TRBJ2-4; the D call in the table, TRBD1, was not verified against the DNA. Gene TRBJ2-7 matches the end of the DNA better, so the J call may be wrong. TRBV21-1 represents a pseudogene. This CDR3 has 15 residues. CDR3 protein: CASSKRTVKTHEQYF. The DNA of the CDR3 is TGTGCCAGCAGCAAGCGGACAGTCAAGACCCACGAGCAGTACTTC.

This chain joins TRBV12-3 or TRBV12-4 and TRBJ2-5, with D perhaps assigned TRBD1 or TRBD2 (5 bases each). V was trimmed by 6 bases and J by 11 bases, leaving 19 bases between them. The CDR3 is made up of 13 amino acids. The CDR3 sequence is CASRKGPGNEQYF. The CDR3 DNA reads TGTGCCAGCAGGAAGGGACCAGGCAATGAGCAGTACTTC.

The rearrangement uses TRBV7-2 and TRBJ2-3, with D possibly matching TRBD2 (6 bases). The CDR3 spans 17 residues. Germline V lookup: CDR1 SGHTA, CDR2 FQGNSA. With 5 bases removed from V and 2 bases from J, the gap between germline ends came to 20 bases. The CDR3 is CASSPRLAGFFTDTQYF. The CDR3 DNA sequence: TGTGCCAGCAGCCCCCGGCTGGCGGGGTTCTTCACAGATACGCAGTATTTT.

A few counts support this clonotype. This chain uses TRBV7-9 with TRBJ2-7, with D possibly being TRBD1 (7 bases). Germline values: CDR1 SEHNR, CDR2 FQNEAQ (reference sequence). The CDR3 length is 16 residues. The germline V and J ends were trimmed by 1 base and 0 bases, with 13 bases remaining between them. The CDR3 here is CASSLVSQGGSYEQYF. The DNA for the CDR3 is TGTGCCAGCAGCTTAGTATCCCAGGGGGGCTCCTACGAGCAGTACTTC. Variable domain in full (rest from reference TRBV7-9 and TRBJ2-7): DTGVSQNPRHKITKRGQNVTFRCDPISEHNRLYWYRQTLGQGPEFLTYFQNEAQLEKSRLLSDRFSAERPKGSFSTLEIQRTEQGDSAMYLCASSLVSQGGSYEQYFGPGTRLTVT.

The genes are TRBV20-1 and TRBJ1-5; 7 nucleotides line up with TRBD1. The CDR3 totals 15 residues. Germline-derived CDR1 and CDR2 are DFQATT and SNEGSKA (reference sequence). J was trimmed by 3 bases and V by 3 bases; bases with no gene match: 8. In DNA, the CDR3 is TGCAGTGCTAGGGAAGGGGGCCGTATCAATCAGCCCCAGCATTTT. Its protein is CSAREGGRINQPQHF.

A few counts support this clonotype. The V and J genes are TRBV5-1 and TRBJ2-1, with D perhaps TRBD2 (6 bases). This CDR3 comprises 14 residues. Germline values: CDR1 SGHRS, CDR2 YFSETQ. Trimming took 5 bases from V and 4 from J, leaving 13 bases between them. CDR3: CASSDFSGYNEQFF. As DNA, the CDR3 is TGCGCCAGCAGTGACTTTAGCGGTTACAATGAGCAGTTCTTC.

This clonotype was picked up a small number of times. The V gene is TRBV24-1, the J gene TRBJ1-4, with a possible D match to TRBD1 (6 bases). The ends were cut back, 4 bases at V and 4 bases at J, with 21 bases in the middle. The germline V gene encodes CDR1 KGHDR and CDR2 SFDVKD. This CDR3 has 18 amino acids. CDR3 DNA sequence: TGTGCCACCAGTGAACATGACAGGCCCCCAACTATTAATGAAAAACTGTTTTTT. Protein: CATSEHDRPPTINEKLFF.

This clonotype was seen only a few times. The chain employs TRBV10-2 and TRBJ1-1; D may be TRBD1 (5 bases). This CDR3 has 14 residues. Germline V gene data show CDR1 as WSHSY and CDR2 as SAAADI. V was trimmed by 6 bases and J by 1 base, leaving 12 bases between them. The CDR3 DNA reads TGCGCCAGCAGGCCGGGACCGTCGAACACTGAAGCTTTCTTT. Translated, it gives CASRPGPSNTEAFF.

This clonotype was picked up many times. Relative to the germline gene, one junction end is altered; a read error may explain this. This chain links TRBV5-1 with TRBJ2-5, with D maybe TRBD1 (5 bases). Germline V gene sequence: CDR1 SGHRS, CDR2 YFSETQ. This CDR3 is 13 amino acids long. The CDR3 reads CASSSTVGETQYF. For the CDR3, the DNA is TGTGCCAGCAGCTCGACAGTCGGAGAGACCCAGTACTTC. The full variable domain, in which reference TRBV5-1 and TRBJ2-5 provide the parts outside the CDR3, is KAGVTQTPRYLIKTRGQQVTLSCSPISGHRSVSWYQQTPGQGLQFLFEYFSETQRNKGNFPGRFSGRQFSNSRSEMNVSTLELGDSALYLCASSSTVGETQYFGPGTRLLVL.

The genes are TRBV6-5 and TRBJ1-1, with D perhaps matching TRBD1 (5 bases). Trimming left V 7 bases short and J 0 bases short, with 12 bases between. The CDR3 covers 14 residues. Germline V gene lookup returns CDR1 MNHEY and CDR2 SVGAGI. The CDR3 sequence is CASTPQAMNTEAFF. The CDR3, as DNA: TGTGCCAGCACCCCACAGGCGATGAACACTGAAGCTTTCTTT.

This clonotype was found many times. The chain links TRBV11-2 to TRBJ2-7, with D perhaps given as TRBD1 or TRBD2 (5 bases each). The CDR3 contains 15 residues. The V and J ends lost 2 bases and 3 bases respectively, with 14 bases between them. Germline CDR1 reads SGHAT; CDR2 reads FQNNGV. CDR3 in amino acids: CASSLFGGAVYEQYF. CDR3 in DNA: TGTGCCAGCAGCTTATTTGGGGGAGCCGTCTACGAGCAGTACTTC.

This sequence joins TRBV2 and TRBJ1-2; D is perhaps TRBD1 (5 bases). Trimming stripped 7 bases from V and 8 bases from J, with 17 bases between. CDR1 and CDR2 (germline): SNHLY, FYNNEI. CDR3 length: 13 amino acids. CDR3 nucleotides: TGTGCCAGCATCCCCCAGGGTGGGGGAGGCTACACCTTC. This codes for CASIPQGGGGYTF. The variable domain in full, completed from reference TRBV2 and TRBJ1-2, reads EPEVTQTPSHQVTQMGQEVILRCVPISNHLYFYWYRQILGQKVEFLVSFYNNEISEKSEIFDDQFSVERPDGSNFTLKIRSTKLEDSAMYFCASIPQGGGGYTFGSGTRLTVV.

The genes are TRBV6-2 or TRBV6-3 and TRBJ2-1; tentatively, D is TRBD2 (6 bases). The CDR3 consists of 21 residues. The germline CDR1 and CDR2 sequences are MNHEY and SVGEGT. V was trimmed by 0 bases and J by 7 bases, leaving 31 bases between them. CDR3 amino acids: CASSYSMYRTNQNGFGNEQFF. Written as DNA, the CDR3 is TGTGCCAGCAGTTACTCGATGTATAGGACTAACCAAAACGGGTTCGGTAATGAGCAGTTCTTC.

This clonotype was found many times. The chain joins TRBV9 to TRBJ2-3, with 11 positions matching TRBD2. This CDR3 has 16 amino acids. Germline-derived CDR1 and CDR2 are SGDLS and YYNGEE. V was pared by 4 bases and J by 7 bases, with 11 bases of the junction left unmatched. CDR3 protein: CASSSGTSGVGHTQYF. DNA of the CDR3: TGTGCCAGCAGCTCCGGGACTAGCGGCGTTGGTCATACGCAGTATTTT.

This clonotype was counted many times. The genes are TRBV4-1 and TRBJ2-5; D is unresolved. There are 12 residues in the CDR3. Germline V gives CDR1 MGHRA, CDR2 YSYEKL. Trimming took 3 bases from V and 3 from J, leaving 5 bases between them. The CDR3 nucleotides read TGCGCCAGCAGCCACTATGAAGAGACCCAGTACTTC. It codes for CASSHYEETQYF.

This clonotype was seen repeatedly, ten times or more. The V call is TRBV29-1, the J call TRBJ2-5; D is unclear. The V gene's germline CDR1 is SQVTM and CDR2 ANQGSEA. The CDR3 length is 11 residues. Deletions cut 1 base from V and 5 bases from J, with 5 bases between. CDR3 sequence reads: CSVEVSETQYF. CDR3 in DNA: TGCAGCGTTGAAGTTTCGGAGACCCAGTACTTC.

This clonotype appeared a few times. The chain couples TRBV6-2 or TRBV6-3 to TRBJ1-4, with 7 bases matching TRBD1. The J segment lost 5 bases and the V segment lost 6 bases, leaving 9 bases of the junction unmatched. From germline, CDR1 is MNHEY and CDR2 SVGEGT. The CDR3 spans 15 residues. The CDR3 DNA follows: TGTGCCAGCAGGAGGACCGGGACAGCAAATGAAAAACTGTTTTTT. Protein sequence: CASRRTGTANEKLFF.

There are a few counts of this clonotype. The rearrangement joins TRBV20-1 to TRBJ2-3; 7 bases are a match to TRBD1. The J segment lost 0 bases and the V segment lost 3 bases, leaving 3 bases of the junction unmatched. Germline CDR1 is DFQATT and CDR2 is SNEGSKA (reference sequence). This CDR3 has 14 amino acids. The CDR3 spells CSARGQSSTDTQYF. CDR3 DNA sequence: TGCAGTGCTAGGGGACAGAGTAGCACAGATACGCAGTATTTT.